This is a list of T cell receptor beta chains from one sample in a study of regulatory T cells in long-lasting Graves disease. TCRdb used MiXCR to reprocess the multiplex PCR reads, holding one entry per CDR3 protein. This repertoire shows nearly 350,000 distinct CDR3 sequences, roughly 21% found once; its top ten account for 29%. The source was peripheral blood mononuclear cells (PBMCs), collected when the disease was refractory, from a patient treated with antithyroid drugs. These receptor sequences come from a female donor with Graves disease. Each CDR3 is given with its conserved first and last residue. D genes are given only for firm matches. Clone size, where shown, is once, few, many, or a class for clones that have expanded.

cdr3_nt: TGTGCCAGCAGCTCCTCCACCCTTCTAAAGCCGAGTGGATCTGGGGCCAACGTCCTGACTTTC
cdr3_aa: CASSSSTLLKPSGSGANVLTF
clone_size: NA
d_call: NA
v_call: TRBV7-9
j_call: TRBJ2-6

cdr3_nt: TGTGCCAGCACCCTGGGGCAGGGGGCCTACGAGCAGTACTTC
cdr3_aa: CASTLGQGAYEQYF
clone_size: many
d_call: TRBD1
v_call: TRBV12-3/TRBV12-4
j_call: TRBJ2-7

cdr3_nt: TGCGCCAGCAGCCAAGTAGGGCCGCGGGACAGCTACACCTTC
cdr3_aa: CASSQVGPRDSYTF
clone_size: few
d_call: NA
v_call: TRBV4-3
j_call: TRBJ1-2

cdr3_nt: TGTGCCAGCGGCCTCGGGGGCGGGAGGGCCGACGAGCAGTACTTC
cdr3_aa: CASGLGGGRADEQYF
clone_size: few
d_call: TRBD2
v_call: TRBV2
j_call: TRBJ2-7

cdr3_nt: TGTGCCAGCAGCCCCATGGGGCAAGAGACCCAGTACTTC
cdr3_aa: CASSPMGQETQYF
clone_size: NA
d_call: NA
v_call: TRBV7-9
j_call: TRBJ2-5

cdr3_nt: TGTGCCAGCAGTCCCCCCGGTTGGGAGGCGGGTCAGCCCCAGCATTTT
cdr3_aa: CASSPPGWEAGQPQHF
clone_size: NA
d_call: NA
v_call: TRBV6-1
j_call: TRBJ1-5

cdr3_nt: TGTGCCAGCAGCTTAGCCCCGTTTCAGCCCCAGCATTTT
cdr3_aa: CASSLAPFQPQHF
clone_size: NA
d_call: NA
v_call: TRBV7-2
j_call: TRBJ1-5

cdr3_nt: TGTGCCAGCATAGAAGGTGAAAAACTGTTTTTT
cdr3_aa: CASIEGEKLFF
clone_size: few
d_call: NA
v_call: TRBV6-1
j_call: TRBJ1-4

cdr3_nt: TGCGCCAGCAGCTGGACGGTGGCCGGGGAGCTGTTTTTT
cdr3_aa: CASSWTVAGELFF
clone_size: many
d_call: NA
v_call: TRBV5-1
j_call: TRBJ2-2

cdr3_nt: TGTGCCAGCAGTTACGGACTAGCGGGAGTTAGGGAGCAGTACTTC
cdr3_aa: CASSYGLAGVREQYF
clone_size: few
d_call: TRBD2
v_call: TRBV6-5
j_call: TRBJ2-7

cdr3_nt: TGTGCCACCAACAGGGGAGAGACCCAGTACTTC
cdr3_aa: CATNRGETQYF
clone_size: many
d_call: TRBD1
v_call: TRBV28
j_call: TRBJ2-5

cdr3_nt: TGCAGTGCTGCAGGGACTAGCGGGCCCATGGGCACAGATACGCAGTATTTT
cdr3_aa: CSAAGTSGPMGTDTQYF
clone_size: NA
d_call: TRBD2
v_call: TRBV20-1
j_call: TRBJ2-3

cdr3_nt: TGTGCCAGCAGTTTATTGTTCGGGACAGACCACATGAACACTGAAGCTTTCTTT
cdr3_aa: CASSLLFGTDHMNTEAFF
clone_size: many
d_call: TRBD1
v_call: TRBV12-3/TRBV12-4
j_call: TRBJ1-1

cdr3_nt: TGCAGTGCTATAGGAGATAGCAATCAGCCCCAGCATTTT
cdr3_aa: CSAIGDSNQPQHF
clone_size: few
d_call: NA
v_call: TRBV20-1
j_call: TRBJ1-5

cdr3_nt: TGTGCCAGCAGCTCAGGACTAGCAGACACAGATACGCAGTATTTT
cdr3_aa: CASSSGLADTDTQYF
clone_size: NA
d_call: TRBD2
v_call: TRBV7-2
j_call: TRBJ2-3

cdr3_nt: TGTGCCAGCAGTTTTCGGCGCGGGGGGGCGGATACGCAGTATTTT
cdr3_aa: CASSFRRGGADTQYF
clone_size: few
d_call: TRBD2
v_call: TRBV12-3/TRBV12-4
j_call: TRBJ2-3

cdr3_nt: TGTGCCAGCAGCCAGGGAAGAAGTAGGAACGAGCAGTACTTC
cdr3_aa: CASSQGRSRNEQYF
clone_size: many
d_call: NA
v_call: TRBV3-1
j_call: TRBJ2-7

cdr3_nt: TGTGCCAGCAGCTTAGCTGCCAGGGCGAGATTGAACACTGAAGCTTTCTTT
cdr3_aa: CASSLAARARLNTEAFF
clone_size: NA
d_call: NA
v_call: TRBV7-9
j_call: TRBJ1-1

cdr3_nt: TGTGCCAGCAGTGAGGGGTATCTGGGTGGACAGCCCCAGCATTTT
cdr3_aa: CASSEGYLGGQPQHF
clone_size: many
d_call: NA
v_call: TRBV6-1
j_call: TRBJ1-5

cdr3_nt: TGTGCCAGCTCAACTCGAAGGGGGTCGAACGAGCAGTACTTC
cdr3_aa: CASSTRRGSNEQYF
clone_size: NA
d_call: NA
v_call: TRBV18
j_call: TRBJ2-7

cdr3_nt: TGTGCCAGCAGTTTCCCAAGGGGTACCGGGGAGCTGTTTTTT
cdr3_aa: CASSFPRGTGELFF
clone_size: few
d_call: NA
v_call: TRBV12-3/TRBV12-4
j_call: TRBJ2-2

cdr3_nt: TGTGCCGGTAGACTAGCGGGAGTGGAGACCCAGTACTTC
cdr3_aa: CAGRLAGVETQYF
clone_size: many
d_call: TRBD2
v_call: TRBV7-9
j_call: TRBJ2-5

cdr3_nt: TGTGCCAGCAGCCCGGACTCTGGGTATGGCTACACCTTC
cdr3_aa: CASSPDSGYGYTF
clone_size: many
d_call: NA
v_call: TRBV9
j_call: TRBJ1-2

cdr3_nt: TGCAGCGTTGTGATTACAGGGGAAGCTTTCTTT
cdr3_aa: CSVVITGEAFF
clone_size: few
d_call: NA
v_call: TRBV29-1
j_call: TRBJ1-1

cdr3_nt: TGTGCCAGCAGCTTGCACCAGCGCACCACAGATACGCAGTATTTT
cdr3_aa: CASSLHQRTTDTQYF
clone_size: few
d_call: NA
v_call: TRBV11-2
j_call: TRBJ2-3

cdr3_nt: TGCAGTGCTAGAGATCCATTGGTGGGTTCCTACGAGCAGTACTTC
cdr3_aa: CSARDPLVGSYEQYF
clone_size: NA
d_call: NA
v_call: TRBV20-1
j_call: TRBJ2-7

cdr3_nt: TGTGCCCATTCCACAGGGTCCAATCAGCCCCAGCATTTT
cdr3_aa: CAHSTGSNQPQHF
clone_size: many
d_call: NA
v_call: TRBV30
j_call: TRBJ1-5

cdr3_nt: TGTGCCAGCAGTTTAGCCCCCAGTGGGGGGGCCGACACAGATACGCAGTATTTT
cdr3_aa: CASSLAPSGGADTDTQYF
clone_size: NA
d_call: NA
v_call: TRBV12-3/TRBV12-4
j_call: TRBJ2-3

cdr3_nt: TGTGCCAGCAGTGAAGGGACAGGGGGCGACGAGCAGTACTTC
cdr3_aa: CASSEGTGGDEQYF
clone_size: NA
d_call: TRBD1
v_call: TRBV6-2/TRBV6-3
j_call: TRBJ2-7

cdr3_nt: TGTGCCAGCAGTTACACTAGGGGGTTCGGCATGAACACTGAAGCTTTCTTT
cdr3_aa: CASSYTRGFGMNTEAFF
clone_size: many
d_call: NA
v_call: TRBV12-3/TRBV12-4
j_call: TRBJ1-1

cdr3_nt: TGTGCCAGCAGTTACTACGGGACTAGCGGGGGGGCCCAAGAGACCCAGTACTTC
cdr3_aa: CASSYYGTSGGAQETQYF
clone_size: few
d_call: TRBD2
v_call: TRBV6-2/TRBV6-3
j_call: TRBJ2-5

cdr3_nt: TGTGCCAGCAGTCTCCTAGCGGGAGGGCTAGTCGAGCAGTACTTC
cdr3_aa: CASSLLAGGLVEQYF
clone_size: many
d_call: TRBD2
v_call: TRBV27
j_call: TRBJ2-7